A selection of T cell receptor beta chains follows, all from one sample in a study of T cells in Graves' hyperthyroidism and ophthalmopathy. TCRdb recomputed calls from the multiplex PCR reads with MiXCR, one row per CDR3 protein. The sample lists about 840,000 distinct CDR3 sequences, roughly 40% occurring once. Specimen: blood. Receptor source: a man aged 18 to 29 with Graves' hyperthyroidism. Each CDR3 is given with its conserved first and last residue. Each record gives: V gene, D gene, J gene, clone size, CDR3 DNA, CDR3 protein. A D gene is named only where the DNA matches it firmly. Rows give clone size only sometimes, using once, few, many, or a class for an expanded clone.

TRBV7-8,NA,TRBJ2-7,many,TGTGCCAGCAGCCCCAGGGACTGGAGGAAGTCCTACGAGCAGTACTTC,CASSPRDWRKSYEQYF
TRBV10-3,NA,TRBJ1-5,NA,TGTGCCACCCCGCAGGGACAGCCCCAGCATTTT,CATPQGQPQHF
TRBV7-2,TRBD2,TRBJ2-7,NA,TGTGCCAGCAGTGCCATCGGGGGGGAGCAGTACTTC,CASSAIGGEQYF
TRBV4-1,NA,TRBJ1-4,NA,TGCGCCAGCAGCCAGGGGGTTTATGAAAAACTGTTTTTT,CASSQGVYEKLFF
TRBV4-2,NA,TRBJ1-1,few,TGTGCCAGCAGCCCCTCAGGGTGGGTAGCGTTAACTGAAGCTTTCTTT,CASSPSGWVALTEAFF
TRBV29-1,NA,TRBJ2-7,many,TGCAGCGTATCCGGGACGTCGGGATACGAGCAGTACTTC,CSVSGTSGYEQYF
TRBV20-1,TRBD1,TRBJ1-1,many,TGCAGTGCTAGATCGGGACAGGGGAACACTGAAGCTTTCTTT,CSARSGQGNTEAFF
TRBV6-4,NA,TRBJ2-3,NA,TGTGCCAGCAGTGACCTGACAGGCCCAGATACGCAGTATTTT,CASSDLTGPDTQYF
TRBV7-6,NA,TRBJ1-5,NA,TGTGCCAGCAGCCAAGAGCATGGAGAGCCCCAGCATTTT,CASSQEHGEPQHF
TRBV29-1,TRBD1,TRBJ2-5,many,TGCAGCTCTTGGACAGGCAGGCGGGAGACCCAGTACTTC,CSSWTGRRETQYF
TRBV7-9,NA,TRBJ1-6,NA,TGTGCCATCCTACGGGGTCCGTATAATTCACCCCTCCACTTT,CAILRGPYNSPLHF
TRBV9,TRBD2,TRBJ2-7,many,TGTGCCAGCAGCCCCGGACTAGTAGGCGAGCAGTACTTC,CASSPGLVGEQYF
TRBV5-1,TRBD1,TRBJ1-6,once,TGCGCCAGCAGCTTGGCCCAAGGGACAGGGCCTTATAATTCACCCCTCCACTTT,CASSLAQGTGPYNSPLHF
TRBV5-1,TRBD1,TRBJ2-7,NA,TGCGCCAGCAGCCAAGGACAGGGCTCCCTCGAGCAGTACTTC,CASSQGQGSLEQYF
TRBV29-1,TRBD1,TRBJ1-1,many,TGCAGCGTCCAGGGGGGAGGGGCTGAAGCTTTCTTT,CSVQGGGAEAFF
TRBV7-2,NA,TRBJ1-1,NA,TGTGCCAGCAGCCGGGACCACCTGGGTTTAATCACTGAAGCTTTCTTT,CASSRDHLGLITEAFF
TRBV5-5,NA,TRBJ1-2,NA,TGTGCCAGCAGCTTGGACGGATCCGACTATGGCTACACCTTC,CASSLDGSDYGYTF